This T cell receptor beta chain was recovered during a study of spatial heterogeneity in lung cancer. Time point given: sample taken at primary tumor resection. The donors, 70 to 80 patients with untreated early-stage non-small cell lung cancer, provided the samples. Whole RNA from tumor, nontumor lung or frozen PBMC was sequenced unsorted. A unique molecular identifier was attached to every TCR cDNA molecule. TCRdb called the 5' RACE reads again in MiXCR, with one record for every CDR3 protein. The data show just under 95,000 distinct CDR3 sequences, about 12% seen once. Germline V gene lookup returns CDR1 MGHRA and CDR2 YSYEKL. The CDR3 has 15 amino acids. Trimming took 5 bases from V and 2 from J, leaving 13 bases between them. The table lists this clonotype with a few counts.

This chain joins TRBV4-1 and TRBJ2-1, with D unclear. The sample in question was PBMCs, obtained at surgery. This sequence was found in a male donor with early-stage non-small cell lung cancer. The chain's CDR3 is CASSTRRVTYNEQFF. The DNA for the CDR3 is TGCGCCAGCAGCACCAGACGGGTTACCTACAATGAGCAGTTCTTC.